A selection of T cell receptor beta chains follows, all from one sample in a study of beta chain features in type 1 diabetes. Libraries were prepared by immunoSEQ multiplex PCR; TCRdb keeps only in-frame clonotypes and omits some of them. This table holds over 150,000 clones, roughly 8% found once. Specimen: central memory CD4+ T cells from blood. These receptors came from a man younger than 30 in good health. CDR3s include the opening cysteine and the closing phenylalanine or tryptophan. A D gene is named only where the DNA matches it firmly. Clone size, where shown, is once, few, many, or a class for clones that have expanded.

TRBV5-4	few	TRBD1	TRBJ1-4	TGTGCCAGCAGCCCGGGACAGGTCTCTAATGAAAAACTGTTTTTT	CASSPGQVSNEKLFF
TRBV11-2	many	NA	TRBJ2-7	TGTGCCAGCAGCCGCAACAGGGATTCGGTGGAGCAGTACTTC	CASSRNRDSVEQYF
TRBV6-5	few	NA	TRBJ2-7	TGTGCCAGCAGTTTCGACAGGAACTACGAGCAGTACTTC	CASSFDRNYEQYF
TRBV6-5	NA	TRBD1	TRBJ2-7	TGTGCCAGCATTCGGGACAGGCCCCCCTACGAGCAGTACTTC	CASIRDRPPYEQYF
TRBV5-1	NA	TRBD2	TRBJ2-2	TGCGCCAGCGGACCAGTAAGCGGGAGGTTGGACACCGGGGAGCTGTTTTTT	CASGPVSGRLDTGELFF
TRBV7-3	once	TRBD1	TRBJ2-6	TGTGCCAGCAGCTCTGGGACAGGGGGTGTCTCTGGGGCCAACGTCCTGACTTTC	CASSSGTGGVSGANVLTF
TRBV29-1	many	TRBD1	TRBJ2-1	TGCAGCGTTGCCGGGACAGGTTACAATGAGCAGTTCTTC	CSVAGTGYNEQFF
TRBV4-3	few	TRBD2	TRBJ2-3	TGCGCCAGCAGCCAAGTTGGGCGGGGGGAAGATACGCAGTATTTT	CASSQVGRGEDTQYF
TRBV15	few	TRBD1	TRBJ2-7	TGTGCCACCAGCAGGCAGGGGGCCCCATCCTACGAGCAGTACTTC	CATSRQGAPSYEQYF
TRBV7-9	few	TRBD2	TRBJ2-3	TGTGCCAGCAGCTCCAGGAGCGGGATTAACACAGATACGCAGTATTTT	CASSSRSGINTDTQYF
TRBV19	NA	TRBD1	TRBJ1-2	TGTGCCAGTAGGGGCCTTACAGGGGGGTCCGGTGGCTACACCTTC	CASRGLTGGSGGYTF
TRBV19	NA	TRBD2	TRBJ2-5	TGTGCCAGTACCCGGACTAGCGGGGGCCAAGAGACCCAGTACTTC	CASTRTSGGQETQYF
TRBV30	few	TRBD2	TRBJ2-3	TGTGCCTGGGCCCCAGGGCTAGCGGGGGGGCGAGATACGCAGTATTTT	CAWAPGLAGGRDTQYF
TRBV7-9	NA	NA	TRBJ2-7	TGTGCCAGCAGCCCCAGGCTAGAGCAGTACTTC	CASSPRLEQYF
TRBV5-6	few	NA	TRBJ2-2	TGTGCCAGCAGCTTGAGGCAGGCGTCCACCGGGGAGCTGTTTTTT	CASSLRQASTGELFF
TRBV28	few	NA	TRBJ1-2	TGTGCCAGCAGTAGGGGGTACTATGGCTACACCTTC	CASSRGYYGYTF
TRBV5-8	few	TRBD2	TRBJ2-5	TGTGCCAGCAGCGTTGGACTAGCCAAGTACCAAGAGACCCAGTACTTC	CASSVGLAKYQETQYF
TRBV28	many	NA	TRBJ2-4	TGTGCCAGCAGCCCGGTGGGGGGTAACATTCAGTACTTC	CASSPVGGNIQYF
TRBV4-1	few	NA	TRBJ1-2	TGCGCCAGCAGCCAAGACGGACAGCGTAACTATGGCTACACCTTC	CASSQDGQRNYGYTF
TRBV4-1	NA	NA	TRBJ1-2	TGCGCCAGCAGCCAAGAATGGGCCGGCAGGCCCTATGGCTACACCTTC	CASSQEWAGRPYGYTF
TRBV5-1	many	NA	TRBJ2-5	TGCGCCAGCAGCATTTCCCATTCAGGCGAGACCCAGTACTTC	CASSISHSGETQYF
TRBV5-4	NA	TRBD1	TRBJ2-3	TGTGCCAGCAGCGGGACAGGGTTGGATACGCAGTATTTT	CASSGTGLDTQYF
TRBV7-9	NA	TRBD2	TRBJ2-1	TGTGCCAGCAGCCCTGTAGCGGGGGGGCGTAATGAGCAGTTCTTC	CASSPVAGGRNEQFF
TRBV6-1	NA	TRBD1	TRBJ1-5	TGTGCCAGCAGTGGACACAGGGGGCTTGGCAATCAGCCCCAGCATTTT	CASSGHRGLGNQPQHF
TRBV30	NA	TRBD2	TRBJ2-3	TGTGCCTGGCTAGCGGGGGACCCTAGCATGTATACGCAGTATTTT	CAWLAGDPSMYTQYF
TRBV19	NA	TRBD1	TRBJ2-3	TGTGCCAGCAACCGGGACAGGGTGGAAGATACGCAGTATTTT	CASNRDRVEDTQYF
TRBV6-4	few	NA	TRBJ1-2	TGTGCCAGCAGTCTTTTTCAAACAGGGAACTATGGCTACACCTTC	CASSLFQTGNYGYTF
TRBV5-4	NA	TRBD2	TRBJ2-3	TGTGCCAGCAGCTCATTAGCGGGAGTGGATACGCAGTATTTT	CASSSLAGVDTQYF
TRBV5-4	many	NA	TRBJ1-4	TGTGCCAGCAGCTTGCCAGGGCTAGAAAAACTGTTTTTT	CASSLPGLEKLFF
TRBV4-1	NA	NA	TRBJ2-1	TGCGCCAGCAGCGGGGACCTCAGGGGTGGCGAGCAGTTCTTC	CASSGDLRGGEQFF
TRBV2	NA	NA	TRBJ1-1	TGTGCCAGCACCTTCTCGGGGGGGCGAGAGGGTAGGACTGAAGCTTTCTTT	CASTFSGGREGRTEAFF
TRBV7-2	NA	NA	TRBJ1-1	TGTGCCAGCAGCCCGCGGGGGATTGACACTGAAGCTTTCTTT	CASSPRGIDTEAFF
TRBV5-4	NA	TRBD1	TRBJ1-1	TGTGCCAGCAGCGTGACAGGGGAAGATTTCTTT	CASSVTGEDFF
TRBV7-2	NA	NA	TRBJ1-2	TGTGCCAGCAGCCCGCTGTCTACTAACTATGGCTACACCTTC	CASSPLSTNYGYTF
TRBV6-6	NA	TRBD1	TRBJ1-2	TGTGCCAGCAGATTCGGACAGGGAACCTATGGCTACACCTTC	CASRFGQGTYGYTF
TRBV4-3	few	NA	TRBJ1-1	TGCGCCAGCAGCCAAAGCATTAGGAACACTGAAGCTTTCTTT	CASSQSIRNTEAFF
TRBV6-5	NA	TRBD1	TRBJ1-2	TGTGCCAGCAGTTGGGACAGCTTCTATGGCTACACCTTC	CASSWDSFYGYTF
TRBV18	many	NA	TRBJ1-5	TGTGCCAGCTCGAGCGGGTGGGACCAGCCCCAGCATTTT	CASSSGWDQPQHF
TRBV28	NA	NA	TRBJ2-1	TGTGCCAGCAGTTTATCCCTACAGGTATTAAATGAGCAGTTCTTC	CASSLSLQVLNEQFF
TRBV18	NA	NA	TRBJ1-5	TGTGCCAGCTCACGACAGGAAGAAAATCAGCCCCAGCATTTT	CASSRQEENQPQHF
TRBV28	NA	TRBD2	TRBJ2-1	TGTGCCAGCTCTCCGCCTAGCGGGAGTGATGAGCAGTTCTTC	CASSPPSGSDEQFF
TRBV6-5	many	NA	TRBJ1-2	TGTGCCAGCAGTCCTGTTCGGGAGCGCGGCTACACCTTC	CASSPVRERGYTF
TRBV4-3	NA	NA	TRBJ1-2	TGCGCCAGCAGCCAAGGGGGAGGGGAAGGAGGCTACACCTTC	CASSQGGGEGGYTF
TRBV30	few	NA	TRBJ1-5	TGTGCCTGGAGTGTGGACAGCAACCTCAATCAGCCCCAGCATTTT	CAWSVDSNLNQPQHF
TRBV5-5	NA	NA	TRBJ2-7	TGTGCCAGCAACAGGGACACGTGGACCTACGAGCAGTACTTC	CASNRDTWTYEQYF
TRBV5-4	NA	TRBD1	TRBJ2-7	TGTGCCAGCAGCTTTGGACAGGGAATCTACGAGCAGTACTTC	CASSFGQGIYEQYF
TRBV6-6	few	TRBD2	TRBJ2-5	TGTGCCAGCAGTCCAAGGACTAGCATAGGAGAGACCCAGTACTTC	CASSPRTSIGETQYF
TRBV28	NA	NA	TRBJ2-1	TGTGCCAGCAGCCAACCCAAACCGAGCTCCTACAATGAGCAGTTCTTC	CASSQPKPSSYNEQFF
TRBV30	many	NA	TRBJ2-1	TGTGCCTGGACTGGGGGAGGTTACAATGAGCAGTTCTTC	CAWTGGGYNEQFF
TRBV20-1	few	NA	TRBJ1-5	TGCAGTGCCGCAGGCAATCAGCCCCAGCATTTT	CSAAGNQPQHF
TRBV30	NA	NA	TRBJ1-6	TGTGCCTGGAGTCCTAACAGGGATTCACCCCTCCACTTT	CAWSPNRDSPLHF
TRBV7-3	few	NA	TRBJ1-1	TGTGCCAGCAGCTTAGCAGGGGTTGGGACTGAAGCTTTCTTT	CASSLAGVGTEAFF